This passage covers 27 T cell receptor beta chains from one sample sequenced in a study of PD-1 blockade in classical Hodgkin lymphoma. Time point in this sample: cycle 4 day 1 (C4D1), after 5 to 7 weeks of nivolumab. Patients all relapsed after autologous stem cell transplantation, and there was variation in brentuximab vedotin exposure. Clones were read by immunoSEQ multiplex PCR, and TCRdb kept only the in-frame ones, dropping some. The data hold about 49,000 clones, with 90% observed a single time. This specimen consisted of peripheral blood mononuclear cells (PBMCs), obtained before the fourth cycle of nivolumab. The origin of the receptors is a human donor with classical Hodgkin lymphoma.

The gene calls are TRBV30 and TRBJ2-7, with a weak D call TRBD2 (6 bases). Germline CDR1 is GTSNPN and CDR2 is SVGIG (reference sequence). V gave up 2 bases and J gave up 7 bases, with 21 bases separating them. The CDR3 length is 15 residues. The CDR3 DNA sequence: TGTGCCTGGAGTATAAGGAGGGACTTAATGAGGGAGCAGTACTTC. Translated, it gives CAWSIRRDLMREQYF.

CDR3 amino acids: CASSGGRANTGELFF. The CDR3 nucleotides read TGTGCCAGCAGTGGTGGGAGGGCAAACACCGGGGAGCTGTTTTTT. This rearrangement joins TRBV28 to TRBJ2-2, with 7 bases lining up with TRBD2. CDR1 is MDHEN, CDR2 SYDVKM, per germline. Losses at the gene ends were 5 bases for V and 2 bases for J; bases not matched to a gene: 5. This CDR3 is built from 15 residues.

J is TRBJ2-7 and V is TRBV19, with D hard to call. Germline V lookup: CDR1 LNHDA, CDR2 SQIVND (reference sequence). The CDR3 extends over 14 amino acids. V was cut by 0 bases and J by 0 bases, with 6 bases left in between. The CDR3 is CASSIDRTSYEQYF. CDR3 DNA sequence: TGTGCCAGTAGTATAGACCGGACCTCCTACGAGCAGTACTTC.

The V and J genes are TRBV5-8 and TRBJ2-3; TRBD2 agrees at 11 bases. The CDR3 length is 16 residues. Germline lookup yields CDR1 SGHTS and CDR2 YDEGEE. The V and J ends lost 3 bases and 0 bases, in that order; junction bases with no gene match: 3. CDR3 DNA sequence: TGTGCCAGCAGCTCCTGGACTAGCGGGAGCACAGATACGCAGTATTTT. This encodes CASSSWTSGSTDTQYF.

The chain is built from TRBV5-6 and TRBJ1-1; D remains ambiguous. The V gene's germline CDR1 is SGHDT and CDR2 YYEEEE. The CDR3 sequence is 14 residues long. Trimming cost V 0 bases and J 4 bases, with 10 bases left between them. In DNA, the CDR3 is TGTGCCAGCAGCTTGGCACAATCCATCACTGAAGCTTTCTTT. This translates into CASSLAQSITEAFF. The full variable domain, its missing parts supplied by reference TRBV5-6 and TRBJ1-1, is DAGVTQSPTHLIKTRGQQVTLRCSPKSGHDTVSWYQQALGQGPQFIFQYYEEEERQRGNFPDRFSGHQFPNYSSELNVNALLLGDSALYLCASSLAQSITEAFFGQGTRLTVV.

The rearrangement joins TRBV5-5 to TRBJ1-2, with D possibly TRBD1 on 6 matching bases. Deletions cut 3 bases from V and 7 bases from J, with 13 bases between. Germline V gene data show CDR1 as SGHKS and CDR2 as YYEKEE (reference sequence). This CDR3 region has 13 residues. The chain's CDR3 is CASSSGQVFGYTF. CDR3 nucleotide sequence: TGTGCCAGCAGCTCGGGACAAGTATTTGGCTACACCTTC.

The sample holds one count of this clone. V is TRBV7-6 and J is TRBJ2-3; D is possibly TRBD2 (6 bases). Germline loops: CDR1 SGHVS, CDR2 FNYEAQ. Trimming pared 2 bases from V and 0 bases from J, leaving 9 bases between. This CDR3 is 15 amino acids long. CDR3 in amino acids: CASSLLARSTDTQYF. The CDR3, as DNA: TGTGCCAGCAGCTTACTAGCGCGAAGCACAGATACGCAGTATTTT. Complete variable domain (other parts from reference TRBV7-6 and TRBJ2-3): GAGVSQSPRYKVTKRGQDVALRCDPISGHVSLYWYRQALGQGPEFLTYFNYEAQQDKSGLPNDRFSAERPEGSISTLTIQRTEQRDSAMYRCASSLLARSTDTQYFGPGTRLTVL.

The V gene is TRBV9, the J gene TRBJ2-2; maybe TRBD2 (6 bases). CDR3 length equals 16 residues. Trimming pared 4 bases from V and 3 bases from J, leaving 16 bases between. Germline V lookup: CDR1 SGDLS, CDR2 YYNGEE. CDR3 residues: CASSLGGPTYTGELFF. The CDR3 region has the DNA TGTGCCAGCAGCCTCGGAGGGCCGACGTACACCGGGGAGCTGTTTTTT.

This clone was recorded once. J is TRBJ1-1 and V is TRBV6-6; no clear D. The CDR3 is 14 amino acids. Germline V gene data show CDR1 as MNHNY and CDR2 as SVGAGI (reference sequence). V was clipped by 8 bases and J by 6 bases, with 19 bases between them. The CDR3 DNA reads TGTGCCAGCTTTAGTCGGAAGGACTATGCTGAAGCTTTCTTT. Translation gives CASFSRKDYAEAFF.

CDR3 bases: TGTGCCAGCAGCTTGGGAGAGGGTATGTATGAGCAGTTCTTC. It encodes CASSLGEGMYEQFF. This chain joins TRBV5-6 and TRBJ2-1; weak D call: TRBD2 (5 bases). The V gene's germline CDR1 is SGHDT and CDR2 YYEEEE. CDR3 length: 14 amino acids. Between the trimmed V and J ends, which lost 0 bases and 8 bases, there was a span of 12 bases.

This chain uses TRBV28 with TRBJ2-3, with TRBD2 identical over 8 bases. CDR1 is MDHEN and CDR2 is SYDVKM in the germline V gene. The CDR3 has 16 residues. V lost 6 bases and J lost 4; bases outside the gene matches: 12. CDR3 sequence: CASSHPGLESADTQYF. The CDR3 nucleotides read TGTGCCAGCAGCCATCCGGGACTAGAGTCAGCAGATACGCAGTATTTT.

V usage is TRBV6-5 and J usage is TRBJ2-7, with D uncertain. Looked up from germline, CDR1 is MNHEY and CDR2 is SVGAGI. The CDR3 contains 13 residues. The V end was cut by 0 bases, the J end by 4 bases, with 7 bases between. The CDR3 DNA reads as TGTGCCAGCAGTTACTCTACTAAGTACGAGCAGTACTTC. Translation: CASSYSTKYEQYF.

The chain is built from TRBV19 and TRBJ2-1; tentatively, D is TRBD1 (5 bases). Germline loops: CDR1 LNHDA, CDR2 SQIVND (reference sequence). The CDR3 is made up of 17 amino acids. Trimming removed 3 bases at V and 2 bases at J, with 17 bases between. The chain's CDR3 is CASSMQKGPVPYNEQFF. CDR3 DNA sequence: TGTGCCAGTAGTATGCAAAAGGGGCCGGTCCCCTACAATGAGCAGTTCTTC.

V is TRBV6-4 and J is TRBJ2-1; the D call may be TRBD1 or TRBD2 (6 bases each). V dropped 0 bases and J dropped 7 bases, with 13 bases sitting between them. The CDR3 has 15 residues. Germline CDR1 is MRHNA and CDR2 is SNTAGT. For the CDR3, the DNA is TGTGCCAGCAGTGACTCGCCGGGGGCGGTAAATGAGCAGTTCTTC. Its protein is CASSDSPGAVNEQFF.

This chain connects TRBV28 to TRBJ2-7; possibly TRBD2 for D (5 bases). CDR3 length: 14 residues. V was shortened by 3 bases and J by 0 bases, with 9 bases between the two germline ends. Germline CDR1 and CDR2: MDHEN and SYDVKM. CDR3 nucleotides: TGTGCCAGCAGTTTCGGAGGTCTCTCCTACGAGCAGTACTTC. Its protein product is CASSFGGLSYEQYF.

The chain has TRBV11-2 and TRBJ2-2, with TRBD1 identical over 10 bases. The CDR3 sequence is 17 residues long. CDR1 SGHAT and CDR2 FQNNGV come from the germline V gene. V lost 5 bases, J lost 1 base, and 7 bases stayed unmatched. CDR3 nucleotide sequence: TGTGCCAGCAGCCTACGACAGGGGGCCCTGAACACCGGGGAGCTGTTTTTT. It translates to CASSLRQGALNTGELFF.

This clone was detected once. This sequence joins TRBV6-1 and TRBJ2-7; D gene uncertain. This CDR3 contains 13 residues. V lost 7 bases, J lost 2 bases, and 12 bases lay in between. CDR1 and CDR2 (germline): MNHNS, SASEGT. The CDR3 loop is CASTSQSAYEQYF. The CDR3 DNA reads as TGTGCCAGCACGAGTCAGAGCGCCTACGAGCAGTACTTC.

The chain links TRBV7-9 to TRBJ2-1; 10 nucleotides agree with TRBD2. The junction had 8 bases not matched to a gene; V was cut back by 4 bases and J by 2 bases. The V gene's germline CDR1 is SEHNR and CDR2 FQNEAQ (reference sequence). The CDR3 is made up of 17 amino acids. The CDR3 sequence is CASSWTGTSVTYNEQFF. The CDR3 DNA reads as TGTGCCAGCAGCTGGACCGGGACTAGCGTGACCTACAATGAGCAGTTCTTC.

The V and J genes are TRBV10-2 and TRBJ2-3; D perhaps matches TRBD2 (6 bases). The V end was cut by 10 bases, the J end by 6 bases, with 20 bases between. CDR1 and CDR2 (germline): WSHSY, SAAADI. The CDR3 loop spans 14 amino acids. The CDR3 nucleotides read TGCGCCACCCTAACGGGACTCCCAGGGGATACGCAGTATTTT. It yields the protein CATLTGLPGDTQYF.

V gene TRBV27 combines with J gene TRBJ2-7, with a tentative D call TRBD1 (5 bases). Trimming left V 4 bases short and J 5 bases short, with 18 bases between. This CDR3 has 15 amino acids. Germline V gene data show CDR1 as MNHEY and CDR2 as SMNVEV (reference sequence). CDR3 loop: CASSYSETTGDEQYF. CDR3 nucleotides: TGTGCCAGCAGTTACTCGGAGACCACAGGCGACGAGCAGTACTTC.

The chain combines TRBV5-1 with TRBJ1-2, with a weak D call TRBD1 (5 bases). Germline V lookup: CDR1 SGHRS, CDR2 YFSETQ. V lost 4 bases and J 8 bases, leaving 18 bases between the germline ends. CDR3 length: 14 residues. The DNA for the CDR3 is TGCGCCAGCAGCCCCAATGTGGGACTCCAGGGCTACACCTTC. This gives the protein CASSPNVGLQGYTF.

This clone was seen a single time. This chain joins TRBV28 and TRBJ1-2, with D hard to call. The CDR3 is 12 residues long. Deletions cut 3 bases from V and 4 bases from J, with 6 bases between. Germline V gene lookup returns CDR1 MDHEN and CDR2 SYDVKM. CDR3 DNA sequence: TGTGCCAGCAGTTTGAAGTTCTATGGCTACACCTTC. Translation: CASSLKFYGYTF.

V gene TRBV5-1 combines with J gene TRBJ2-1; D is uncertain. CDR1 is SGHRS and CDR2 is YFSETQ in the germline V gene. Between the trimmed V and J ends, which lost 3 bases and 0 bases, there was a span of 16 bases. The CDR3 loop spans 17 amino acids. As DNA, the CDR3 is TGCGCCAGCAGCTCCCCGATTGGCGGCATCTCCTACAATGAGCAGTTCTTC. It codes for CASSSPIGGISYNEQFF.

The chain uses TRBV29-1 and TRBJ1-2; TRBD1 might be the D (6 bases). Trimming removed 6 bases from V and 8 bases from J, with 28 bases in between. Per the germline V gene, CDR1 is SQVTM and CDR2 is ANQGSEA. CDR3 length equals 16 residues. CDR3 region: CSVSAAGALPRGGYTF. CDR3 nucleotides: TGCAGCGTCTCTGCGGCAGGGGCATTGCCGAGGGGAGGCTACACCTTC. Combining the CDR3 with reference TRBV29-1 and TRBJ1-2 gives the whole variable domain SAVISQKPSRDICQRGTSLTIQCQVDSQVTMMFWYRQQPGQSLTLIATANQGSEATYESGFVIDKFPISRPNLTFSTLTVSNMSPEDSSIYLCSVSAAGALPRGGYTFGSGTRLTVV.

The V gene is TRBV6-5, the J gene TRBJ2-5, with 7 bases lining up with TRBD2. Losses at the gene ends were 2 bases for V and 4 bases for J; bases not matched to a gene: 4. This CDR3 is built from 14 residues. Germline CDR1 MNHEY, CDR2 SVGAGI. The CDR3 loop reads CASSYGVAGETQYF. CDR3 sequence (DNA): TGTGCCAGCAGTTACGGGGTAGCGGGAGAGACCCAGTACTTC.

The chain is built from TRBV12-5 and TRBJ1-5; D is uncertain. The CDR3 runs to 13 residues. V shed 1 base and J shed 3 bases, with 4 bases lying between them. Looked up from germline, CDR1 is LGHNT and CDR2 is FRNRAP. DNA for the CDR3: TGTGCTAGTGGTTTGGAGGACAATCAGCCCCAGCATTTT. Residues: CASGLEDNQPQHF.

The chain recombines TRBV7-9 with TRBJ1-2; D gene ambiguous. CDR3 length: 15 amino acids. Deletions cut 1 base from V and 5 bases from J, with 14 bases between. The germline V gene encodes CDR1 SEHNR and CDR2 FQNEAQ (reference sequence). CDR3 bases: TGTGCCAGCAGCTTAGGCCCCGCTTGGGCTTATGGCTACACCTTC. Its translation: CASSLGPAWAYGYTF.